This TCR beta chain was recovered during a study of OX40 agonist ivuxolimab in advanced cancers. Study-level background: Ivuxolimab was an agonistic, fully human IgG2 monoclonal antibody directed against OX40 (CD134), a costimulatory receptor. Intravenous ivuxolimab was administered to patients every 2 weeks at six dose levels: 0.01, 0.1, 0.3, 1.5, 3 and 10 mg/kg. Partial responses were achieved by three dose-escalation patients, of whom one had hepatocellular carcinoma and two had cutaneous melanoma. The paper reports the monotherapy dose-escalation portion (N of about 51 patients) of the phase I ivuxolimab trial. Patients were allowed to have had prior anti-PD-1, anti-PD-L1 or anti-CTLA-4 therapy, and around 37% of the dose-escalation patients had previously received checkpoint inhibitors. Of the approximately 53 patients in dose escalation, 19 had hepatocellular carcinoma, about 15 had melanoma, 9 had renal cell carcinoma and 9 had head and neck cancer. A male proportion of approximately 83% and a mean age of approximately 58 years, ranging from 23 to 79, were recorded for the dose-escalation cohort. Peripheral TCRbeta sequencing aimed to test whether ivuxolimab altered TCR sequence diversity and caused clonal T-cell expansion. Broader findings and caveats from the paper: Low levels of normalized T-cell clonal expansion were also seen in some patients who did not respond. In partial responders in the 0.1-3.0 mg/kg groups, normalized peripheral clonal expansion was found to be among the lowest, especially among CD8+ T cells. At doses of 0.1 to 3.0 mg/kg, clonal expansion of both CD4+ and CD8+ blood T cells was observed from baseline to week 6. Antigen specificity was not determined for the clonally expanded peripheral T cells. After ivuxolimab, CD8+ T cells had more expanded clones than CD4+ T cells on average.

For sequencing of the TCRbeta CDR3 region, genomic DNA was extracted from the sorted cells. The immunoSEQ Assay was used for sequencing of TCRbeta CDR3 regions. The table comes from immuneACCESS by way of TCRdb, which keeps in-frame sequences with V and J called. Part of the clones is missing from these tables; in studies checked, under half for an unresolved V gene and the rest for unknown reasons. This sample lists around 53,000 clones; more than 85% were detected once. The top ten constitute about 20% of the sample. A note on this clone: Its target antigen remains unknown. Base qualities are not at hand, and no much larger clone is one base apart.

Patients with a history of autoimmune disease or receiving systemic immunosuppression were excluded from the trial. In every dose cohort, peripheral blood was drawn for TCR sequencing at baseline, cycle 4 day 1, and cycle 7 day 1. The samples were drawn from a first-in-human, open-label, multicenter phase I dose-escalation trial of ivuxolimab. Adults with locally advanced or metastatic head and neck squamous cell, hepatocellular, melanoma or renal cell carcinoma were enrolled in the trial. CD4+ and CD8+ T cells were sorted separately from peripheral blood before TCR sequencing. CDR3 length: 13 amino acids, cysteine to phenylalanine. The sequence is cut down to CDR3 DNA, 39 bases in frame from base 1. CDR1 SGHAT and CDR2 FQNNGV are derived from the germline V gene. V was cut back by 2 bases and J by 4 bases, leaving a gap of 8 bases between them.

This specimen was CD4+ or CD8+ T cells sorted from blood, taken in a trial of the OX40 agonist ivuxolimab. The TCR originated in an adult with an advanced solid tumor such as melanoma, head and neck, liver or kidney cancer. The chain joins TRBV11-2 to TRBJ1-1; no D gene call is confident. CDR3 reads: CASSLSVGTEAFF. The nucleotide sequence reads as follows: TGTGCCAGCAGCTTATCGGTAGGCACTGAAGCTTTCTTT.